These T cell receptor beta chains were read from a single sample in a study of T-cell memory formation after mild COVID-19. MiXCR was run by TCRdb on the 5' RACE reads, yielding one entry per CDR3 protein. The sample lists just over 350,000 distinct CDR3 sequences, approximately 15% occurring once. The specimen sequenced was PBMCs or a T cell subset sorted from them (not recorded which). Every receptor here comes from a man aged 18 to 29 who had mild COVID-19 (a few samples of this study predate the infection). Cell type and time point are not known. CDR3s include the opening cysteine and the closing phenylalanine or tryptophan. A D gene is named only where the DNA matches it firmly. Clone size appears in some rows only: once, few, many, or a class for an expanded clone.

V gene: TRBV5-6; clone size: .; J gene: TRBJ2-3; D gene: TRBD2; CDR3 DNA: TGTGCCAGCAGCTTGCCTAGCGGGGGAGATACGCAGTATTTT; CDR3 protein: CASSLPSGGDTQYF
V gene: TRBV4-1; clone size: .; J gene: TRBJ2-5; D gene: TRBD2; CDR3 DNA: TGCGCCAGCAGCCAAGATAGGACTAGCGCCAACCAAGAGACCCAGTACTTC; CDR3 protein: CASSQDRTSANQETQYF
V gene: TRBV6-2/TRBV6-3; clone size: few; J gene: TRBJ2-2; D gene: .; CDR3 DNA: TGTGCCAGCAGTTCTCTAGCATCGTTGTCCGGGGAGCTGTTTTTT; CDR3 protein: CASSSLASLSGELFF
V gene: TRBV12-3/TRBV12-4; clone size: few; J gene: TRBJ1-6; D gene: TRBD1; CDR3 DNA: TGTGCCAGCAGCTCACGGACAGGGCTGAATTCACCCCTCCACTTT; CDR3 protein: CASSSRTGLNSPLHF
V gene: TRBV5-1; clone size: .; J gene: TRBJ1-3; D gene: .; CDR3 DNA: TGCGCCAGCAGCTTGGGACAGGGAAACACCATATATTTT; CDR3 protein: CASSLGQGNTIYF
V gene: TRBV9; clone size: .; J gene: TRBJ1-1; D gene: TRBD1; CDR3 DNA: TGTGCCAGCAGCGGACGACAGGGCGGGAAGACTGAAGCTTTCTTT; CDR3 protein: CASSGRQGGKTEAFF
V gene: TRBV27; clone size: many; J gene: TRBJ2-5; D gene: .; CDR3 DNA: TGTGCCAGCAGTTTTAGGGGGGGGCAAGAGACCCAGTACTTC; CDR3 protein: CASSFRGGQETQYF
V gene: TRBV7-9; clone size: .; J gene: TRBJ2-3; D gene: TRBD1; CDR3 DNA: TGTGCCAGCAGTCCTCCGGGACAGCTCACAGATACGCAGTATTTT; CDR3 protein: CASSPPGQLTDTQYF
V gene: TRBV10-3; clone size: .; J gene: TRBJ1-4; D gene: TRBD1; CDR3 DNA: TGTGCCATCAGCCAGCTGGGACAGGGGACCCAAAATGAAAAACTGTTTTTT; CDR3 protein: CAISQLGQGTQNEKLFF
V gene: TRBV4-1; clone size: many; J gene: TRBJ2-1; D gene: TRBD1; CDR3 DNA: TGCGCCAGCAGCCAAGGACAGGGGCTCGACAATGAGCAGTTCTTC; CDR3 protein: CASSQGQGLDNEQFF
V gene: TRBV23-1; clone size: .; J gene: TRBJ2-3; D gene: .; CDR3 DNA: TGCGCCAGCAGTCGGGACCGCACAGATACGCAGTATTTT; CDR3 protein: CASSRDRTDTQYF
V gene: TRBV10-3; clone size: .; J gene: TRBJ2-3; D gene: .; CDR3 DNA: TGTGCCATCAGAGGGGCAGGGACAGATACGCAGTATTTT; CDR3 protein: CAIRGAGTDTQYF
V gene: TRBV7-2; clone size: few; J gene: TRBJ2-1; D gene: .; CDR3 DNA: TGTGCCAGCAGCTTAAGGCTACCCGACAATGAGCAGTTCTTC; CDR3 protein: CASSLRLPDNEQFF
V gene: TRBV4-3; clone size: many; J gene: TRBJ2-7; D gene: .; CDR3 DNA: TGCGCCAGCAGCCGAGACAGGTCCCTGATCTACGAGCAGTACTTC; CDR3 protein: CASSRDRSLIYEQYF
V gene: TRBV7-2; clone size: .; J gene: TRBJ2-3; D gene: TRBD2; CDR3 DNA: TGTGCCAGCAGTTCCCCACTAGCGGGCATGGACACAGATACGCAGTATTTT; CDR3 protein: CASSSPLAGMDTDTQYF
V gene: TRBV7-9; clone size: few; J gene: TRBJ1-1; D gene: .; CDR3 DNA: TGTGCCAGCAGCACAACCGGGACATCCAACACTGAAGCTTTCTTT; CDR3 protein: CASSTTGTSNTEAFF
V gene: TRBV7-9; clone size: few; J gene: TRBJ1-2; D gene: .; CDR3 DNA: TGTGCCAGCAGCCCACTCATAACGGGTGGCTACACCTTC; CDR3 protein: CASSPLITGGYTF
V gene: TRBV4-3; clone size: many; J gene: TRBJ1-5; D gene: TRBD1; CDR3 DNA: TGCGCCAGCAGCCAAGATGGGGGACAGGGTTTCCAGCCCCAGCATTTT; CDR3 protein: CASSQDGGQGFQPQHF
V gene: TRBV9; clone size: few; J gene: TRBJ1-3; D gene: .; CDR3 DNA: TGTGCCAGCAGAGGAGGGTCTGGAAACACCATATATTTT; CDR3 protein: CASRGGSGNTIYF
V gene: TRBV20-1; clone size: .; J gene: TRBJ1-3; D gene: .; CDR3 DNA: TGCAGTGCTAGGGAGGGTAGCTCCTCTGGAAACACCATATATTTT; CDR3 protein: CSAREGSSSGNTIYF
V gene: TRBV12-3/TRBV12-4; clone size: .; J gene: TRBJ1-2; D gene: .; CDR3 DNA: TGTGCCAGCAGTTTAAGGCCAGGCGGCTACACCTTC; CDR3 protein: CASSLRPGGYTF
V gene: TRBV10-3; clone size: .; J gene: TRBJ2-1; D gene: .; CDR3 DNA: TGTGCCATCAGTGCCGGGGGCGAGCAGTTCTTC; CDR3 protein: CAISAGGEQFF
V gene: TRBV7-3; clone size: many; J gene: TRBJ2-1; D gene: .; CDR3 DNA: TGTGCCAGCAGCTTAAGGGGGAATGAGCAGTTCTTC; CDR3 protein: CASSLRGNEQFF
V gene: TRBV6-2/TRBV6-3; clone size: few; J gene: TRBJ1-5; D gene: TRBD1; CDR3 DNA: TGTGCCAGCAGTTACTCGAAAGGACAGGGAGATCAGCCCCAGCATTTT; CDR3 protein: CASSYSKGQGDQPQHF
V gene: TRBV12-3/TRBV12-4; clone size: .; J gene: TRBJ1-3; D gene: .; CDR3 DNA: TGTGCCAGCAGTTCCGTCAAAAACACCATATATTTT; CDR3 protein: CASSSVKNTIYF
V gene: TRBV5-6; clone size: many; J gene: TRBJ1-1; D gene: .; CDR3 DNA: TGTGCCAGCAGCTCCGGGACAAATCAGAACACTGAAGCTTTCTTT; CDR3 protein: CASSSGTNQNTEAFF
V gene: TRBV20-1; clone size: many; J gene: TRBJ1-1; D gene: .; CDR3 DNA: TGCAGTGCTATCAGACAGGACACGAACACTGAAGCTTTCTTT; CDR3 protein: CSAIRQDTNTEAFF
V gene: TRBV9; clone size: few; J gene: TRBJ2-1; D gene: .; CDR3 DNA: TGTGCCAGCAGCGTAGGATCTGGGGACGGCTACAATGAGCAGTTCTTC; CDR3 protein: CASSVGSGDGYNEQFF
V gene: TRBV7-2; clone size: few; J gene: TRBJ1-1; D gene: TRBD1; CDR3 DNA: TGTGCCAGCAGCAGACAGGGACGAACCACGGCTTTCTTT; CDR3 protein: CASSRQGRTTAFF
V gene: TRBV6-2/TRBV6-3; clone size: .; J gene: TRBJ2-6; D gene: .; CDR3 DNA: TGTGCCAGCAGGGGGGCTGGGGCCAACGTCCTGACTTTC; CDR3 protein: CASRGAGANVLTF
V gene: TRBV7-8; clone size: .; J gene: TRBJ2-3; D gene: .; CDR3 DNA: TGTGCCAGCAGCTTAGATTTCACAGATACGCAGTATTTT; CDR3 protein: CASSLDFTDTQYF
V gene: TRBV7-9; clone size: few; J gene: TRBJ1-1; D gene: .; CDR3 DNA: TGTGCCAGCAGCGCAACCGGGAGACCGAACACTGAAGCTTTCTTT; CDR3 protein: CASSATGRPNTEAFF
V gene: TRBV5-1; clone size: .; J gene: TRBJ1-2; D gene: .; CDR3 DNA: TGCGCCAGCAGCTCCGGTCCCCCGGCCGGCTACACCTTC; CDR3 protein: CASSSGPPAGYTF
V gene: TRBV7-3; clone size: few; J gene: TRBJ2-5; D gene: .; CDR3 DNA: TGTGCCAGCAGCTTAAGTTCGCCGGGCGGAGGAGAGACCCAGTACTTC; CDR3 protein: CASSLSSPGGGETQYF
V gene: TRBV7-2; clone size: many; J gene: TRBJ2-1; D gene: .; CDR3 DNA: TGTGCCAGCAGCACACAGGGTTCCAATGAGCAGTTCTTC; CDR3 protein: CASSTQGSNEQFF
V gene: TRBV10-2; clone size: few; J gene: TRBJ2-5; D gene: .; CDR3 DNA: TGCGCCAGCAGAAAGGACAGAAAAGGGGGCCAAGAGACCCAGTACTTC; CDR3 protein: CASRKDRKGGQETQYF
V gene: TRBV12-3/TRBV12-4; clone size: .; J gene: TRBJ2-7; D gene: .; CDR3 DNA: TGTGCCAGCAGTCTTACATCGCACCCTTACTACGAGCAGTACTTC; CDR3 protein: CASSLTSHPYYEQYF
V gene: TRBV2; clone size: few; J gene: TRBJ2-4; D gene: .; CDR3 DNA: TGTGCCAGCAGTCCCGGGGCTTTAAACATTCAGTACTTC; CDR3 protein: CASSPGALNIQYF
V gene: TRBV20-1; clone size: few; J gene: TRBJ2-5; D gene: .; CDR3 DNA: TGCAGTGGGAGCGGTCTGGAGACCCAGTACTTC; CDR3 protein: CSGSGLETQYF
V gene: TRBV4-3; clone size: many; J gene: TRBJ1-3; D gene: .; CDR3 DNA: TGCGCCAGCAGCCAAGCCCGGCGGGGGACTGGAAACACCATATATTTT; CDR3 protein: CASSQARRGTGNTIYF
V gene: TRBV5-5; clone size: few; J gene: TRBJ1-2; D gene: .; CDR3 DNA: TGTGCCAGCAGCTCTACAGGAGCTTTAGGCTATGGCTACACCTTC; CDR3 protein: CASSSTGALGYGYTF
V gene: TRBV28; clone size: .; J gene: TRBJ2-3; D gene: .; CDR3 DNA: TGTGCCAGCAGTGCAGGGGGGCGGTCAGATACGCAGTATTTT; CDR3 protein: CASSAGGRSDTQYF
V gene: TRBV7-9; clone size: few; J gene: TRBJ2-1; D gene: .; CDR3 DNA: TGTGCCAGCAGCTTGGTGGGGGGCATTATAAATGAGCAGTTCTTC; CDR3 protein: CASSLVGGIINEQFF
V gene: TRBV11-2; clone size: .; J gene: TRBJ2-2; D gene: .; CDR3 DNA: TGTGCCAGCAGATACGGGATTGCGAACACCGGGGAGCTGTTTTTT; CDR3 protein: CASRYGIANTGELFF
V gene: TRBV3-1; clone size: few; J gene: TRBJ1-1; D gene: .; CDR3 DNA: TGTGCCAGCAGCCAGTGGATTACTGCTGTGGGTATGGACACTGAAGCTTTCTTT; CDR3 protein: CASSQWITAVGMDTEAFF
V gene: TRBV20-1; clone size: many; J gene: TRBJ2-2; D gene: .; CDR3 DNA: TGCAGTGCTAGAGTTATAAACACCGGGGAGCTGTTTTTT; CDR3 protein: CSARVINTGELFF
V gene: TRBV27; clone size: few; J gene: TRBJ2-2; D gene: .; CDR3 DNA: TGTGCCAGCAGTTTAGGGGCAATCACCGGGGAGCTGTTTTTT; CDR3 protein: CASSLGAITGELFF
V gene: TRBV7-9; clone size: many; J gene: TRBJ2-3; D gene: .; CDR3 DNA: TGTGCCAGCAGCTTAGGTACCGGGACAGATACGCAGTATTTT; CDR3 protein: CASSLGTGTDTQYF
V gene: TRBV12-3/TRBV12-4; clone size: .; J gene: TRBJ1-2; D gene: .; CDR3 DNA: TGTGCCAGCAGTTTATTACCGAGCTATGGCTACACCTTC; CDR3 protein: CASSLLPSYGYTF
V gene: TRBV4-1; clone size: few; J gene: TRBJ1-6; D gene: .; CDR3 DNA: TGCGCCAGCAGCCAAGAGTCAGGATCAGGATCACCCCTCCACTTT; CDR3 protein: CASSQESGSGSPLHF
V gene: TRBV7-9; clone size: .; J gene: TRBJ1-2; D gene: TRBD1; CDR3 DNA: TGTGCCAGCAGCTTAGAGAGACAGGGATTGGATGGCTACACCTTC; CDR3 protein: CASSLERQGLDGYTF
V gene: TRBV4-2; clone size: few; J gene: TRBJ1-4; D gene: .; CDR3 DNA: TGTGCCAGCAGCCCCCAGGCAACTAATGAAAAACTGTTTTTT; CDR3 protein: CASSPQATNEKLFF
V gene: TRBV4-3; clone size: many; J gene: TRBJ2-5; D gene: TRBD1; CDR3 DNA: TGCGCCAGCAGTTGGACAGGGATAGGAGAGACCCAGTACTTC; CDR3 protein: CASSWTGIGETQYF
V gene: TRBV6-6; clone size: .; J gene: TRBJ2-5; D gene: .; CDR3 DNA: TGTGCCAGCAGTTACACGGAGACCCAGTACTTC; CDR3 protein: CASSYTETQYF
V gene: TRBV27; clone size: .; J gene: TRBJ2-4; D gene: TRBD1; CDR3 DNA: TGTGCCAGCAGTTCCTGGGACAGAAGTAGAAACATTCAGTACTTC; CDR3 protein: CASSSWDRSRNIQYF